This T cell receptor (beta chain) stems from a study of cytomegalovirus exposure and HLA in healthy donors. Primers included in the PCR were 60 Vbeta and 13 Jbeta primers. Original data processing: Later reanalysis found roughly 80 million unique TCR beta chains, about 11 million of them shared. Only in-frame clones appear in the TCRdb table, and some are missing; sequencing was by immunoSEQ multiplex PCR. The D gene and trimming were derived from the DNA, and the V and J assignments and clone size from that table. Of some 52,000 clones in the sample, around 72% are singletons; the top ten hold approximately 2.7%. The clonotype comes from a man aged 18 to 30 in good health and CMV-seronegative. The specimen was PBMCs.

CDR3 amino acids: CASSSPGQGSRAFF. Here the CDR3 DNA reads TGTGCCAGCAGCTCCCCGGGACAGGGTTCTAGGGCTTTCTTT. The chain uses TRBV5-8 and TRBJ1-1; 9 nucleotides agree with TRBD1. The V gene end was trimmed by 3 bases and the J gene end by 11 bases; junction bases not matched to a gene: 11. Germline values: CDR1 SGHTS, CDR2 YDEGEE. CDR3 size: 14 residues. The entire variable domain, with the rest obtained from reference TRBV5-8 and TRBJ1-1, is as follows: EAGVTQSPTHLIKTRGQQATLRCSPISGHTSVYWYQQALGLGLQFLLWYDEGEERNRGNFPPRFSGRQFPNYSSELNVNALELEDSALYLCASSSPGQGSRAFFGQGTRLTVV.